One sample yielded the 15 T cell receptor beta chains listed below, sequenced in a study of blood T cell repertoires in COVID-19. Sequencing was performed with immunoSEQ multiplex PCR; in TCRdb, only in-frame clones are kept and a portion is missing. The sample has hundreds of thousands of clones, roughly 81% seen once. Material: peripheral blood. The source of these receptors is a man between 40 and 49 years old with acute or convalescent COVID-19.

The CDR3: CASSPGGGVPNEKLFF. For the CDR3, the DNA is TGTGCCAGCAGCCCTGGAGGGGGCGTCCCTAATGAAAAACTGTTTTTT. The chain has TRBV7-9 and TRBJ1-4; 7 bases align to TRBD1. The CDR3 extends over 16 amino acids. Germline values: CDR1 SEHNR, CDR2 FQNEAQ (reference sequence). Trimming took 5 bases from V and 3 from J; bases not matched to a gene: 9.

This clone was found once. The rearrangement joins TRBV5-1 to TRBJ1-4; D uncertain. V lost 0 bases and J 5 bases, leaving 11 bases between the germline ends. Germline V gives CDR1 SGHRS, CDR2 YFSETQ. The CDR3 is 15 amino acids. The CDR3 spells CASSLEALVNEKLFF. The CDR3 DNA sequence: TGCGCCAGCAGCTTGGAGGCCCTAGTGAATGAAAAACTGTTTTTT.

The chain employs TRBV6-5 and TRBJ2-7, with TRBD2 matching 15 bases. Germline V lookup: CDR1 MNHEY, CDR2 SVGAGI. The CDR3 has 15 amino acids. V shed 4 bases and J 3 bases; nucleotides not matched to a gene: 1. The CDR3 here is CASSSGLAGGYEQYF. CDR3 nucleotide sequence: TGTGCCAGCAGTTCGGGACTAGCGGGGGGCTACGAGCAGTACTTC.

The chain combines TRBV14 with TRBJ1-1; weak D call: TRBD1 (5 bases). This CDR3 is 17 amino acids long. The V end lost 0 bases, the J end lost 4 bases, and 18 bases lay between the germline ends. The germline V gene has CDR1 SGHDN and CDR2 FVKESK. CDR3 sequence reads: CASSQDFKSGYGTEAFF. CDR3 in DNA: TGTGCCAGCAGCCAAGATTTTAAATCAGGGTACGGCACTGAAGCTTTCTTT.

The chain links TRBV3-1 (or the pseudogene TRBV3-2) to TRBJ2-1, with a weak D call TRBD2 (6 bases). V was shortened by 4 bases and J by 0 bases, with 10 bases between the two germline ends. This CDR3 has 15 amino acids. Germline V CDR1 and CDR2: LGHDT, YNNKEL (reference sequence). CDR3 sequence: CASSPVAASYNEQFF. The CDR3 coding sequence is TGTGCCAGCAGCCCCGTAGCGGCCTCCTACAATGAGCAGTTCTTC.

This clone was observed a few times. The gene calls are TRBV5-1 and TRBJ2-7; TRBD1 agrees at 9 bases. The CDR3 extends over 16 amino acids. J was trimmed by 2 bases and V by 4 bases; bases with no gene match: 10. The germline gives CDR1 SGHRS, CDR2 YFSETQ. DNA for the CDR3: TGCGCCAGCAGCACCTTCGGACAGGGGAGTCCCTACGAGCAGTACTTC. It encodes CASSTFGQGSPYEQYF.

This clone has only one observation. The chain uses TRBV7-2 and TRBJ1-2, with D perhaps matching TRBD1 (6 bases). The germline V gene encodes CDR1 SGHTA and CDR2 FQGNSA. The CDR3 contains 15 residues. V lost 2 bases and J 5 bases, leaving 15 bases between the germline ends. The CDR3 coding sequence is TGTGCCAGCAGCTTATTGGGGACATCTATTTATGGCTACACCTTC. Protein: CASSLLGTSIYGYTF.

This chain uses TRBV2 with TRBJ1-2; the D is unclear. This CDR3 contains 11 residues. Between the trimmed V and J ends, which lost 4 bases and 3 bases, there was a span of 3 bases. From germline, CDR1 is SNHLY and CDR2 FYNNEI. This CDR3 is CASSVDYGYTF. CDR3 coding DNA: TGTGCCAGCAGTGTAGACTATGGCTACACCTTC.

V gene TRBV18 combines with J gene TRBJ1-4, with 8 bases lining up with TRBD1. J lost 8 bases, V lost 6 bases, and 8 bases had no gene match. The CDR3 contains 14 residues. Germline V lookup: CDR1 KGHSH, CDR2 LQKENI. The CDR3 sequence is CASSDRGRGEKLFF. The CDR3 DNA follows: TGTGCCAGCTCCGACAGGGGCCGGGGAGAAAAACTGTTTTTT.

The gene calls are TRBV30 and TRBJ1-1; a possible D gene is TRBD1 (5 bases). Germline V gene lookup returns CDR1 GTSNPN and CDR2 SVGIG (reference sequence). The CDR3 extends over 12 amino acids. Trimming shortened V by 8 bases and J by 5 bases, and 15 bases separated the two germline ends. The CDR3 DNA reads TGTGCCGGGACGGGGGGAGGGACTGAAGCTTTCTTT. Encoded protein: CAGTGGGTEAFF.

This rearrangement joins TRBV6-5 to TRBJ2-1; the match to TRBD1 covers 9 bases. Germline assignment: CDR1 MNHEY and CDR2 SVGAGI. This CDR3 is built from 13 residues. The ends lost 10 bases at V and 9 bases at J; junction bases unmatched: 10. CDR3 sequence reads: CATRDRELGEQFF. As DNA, the CDR3 is TGTGCCACCAGGGACAGGGAATTGGGTGAGCAGTTCTTC.

The CDR3 sequence is CASSEGTGGVDTQYF. The CDR3 nucleotides are TGTGCCAGCAGTGAAGGGACAGGGGGTGTAGATACGCAGTATTTT. The chain combines TRBV6-1 with TRBJ2-3, with TRBD1 identical over 10 bases. Unmatched junction bases numbered 3, after V lost 1 base and J lost 5 bases. CDR3 length equals 15 residues. CDR1 and CDR2 from the germline V gene are MNHNS and SASEGT.

On this clone itself: The junction and the germline gene differ at one end; a read error may be behind it. The chain joins TRBV2 to TRBJ1-6; D is possibly TRBD1 (6 bases). This CDR3 has 15 amino acids. Germline V gene data show CDR1 as SNHLY and CDR2 as FYNNEI. The CDR3 loop reads CARSEGGQGNSPLHF. CDR3 sequence (DNA): TGTGCCAGGAGTGAAGGAGGTCAGGGGAATTCACCCCTCCACTTT.

The CDR3 DNA sequence: TGTGCCAGCAGCCTGGAGGCGGGGGTGATAATAGAGACCCAGTACTTC. Protein product: CASSLEAGVIIETQYF. The J gene is TRBJ2-5, the V gene TRBV4-2, with 7 bases aligning to TRBD2. CDR3 length equals 16 residues. V lost 4 bases, J lost 4 bases, and 12 bases stayed unmatched. Germline V gene lookup returns CDR1 LGHNA and CDR2 YNFKEQ.

The chain joins TRBV5-1 to TRBJ2-3, with D possibly matching TRBD2 (6 bases). Per germline, CDR1 SGHRS and CDR2 YFSETQ. Deletions cut 4 bases from V and 3 bases from J, with 21 bases between. The CDR3 is made up of 17 amino acids. The CDR3 coding sequence is TGCGCCAGCAGCGTATTTCCGGGACTGAGACGTACAGATACGCAGTATTTT. It encodes CASSVFPGLRRTDTQYF.